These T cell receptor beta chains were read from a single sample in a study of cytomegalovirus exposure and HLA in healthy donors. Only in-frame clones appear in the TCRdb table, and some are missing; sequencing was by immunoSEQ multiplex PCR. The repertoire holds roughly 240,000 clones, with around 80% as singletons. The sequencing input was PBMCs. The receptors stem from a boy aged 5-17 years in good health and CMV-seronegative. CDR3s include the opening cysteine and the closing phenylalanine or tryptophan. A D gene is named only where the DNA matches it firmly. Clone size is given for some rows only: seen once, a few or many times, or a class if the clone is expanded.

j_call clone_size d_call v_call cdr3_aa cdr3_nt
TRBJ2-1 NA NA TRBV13 CASSLNINNEQFF TGTGCCAGCAGCCTTAACATTAACAATGAGCAGTTCTTC
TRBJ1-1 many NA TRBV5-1 CASRNSLGENTEAFF TGCGCCAGCAGAAATTCCCTCGGGGAGAACACTGAAGCTTTCTTT
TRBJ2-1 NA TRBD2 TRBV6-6 CASSPRDYWNEQFF TGTGCCAGCAGTCCCCGGGACTACTGGAATGAGCAGTTCTTC
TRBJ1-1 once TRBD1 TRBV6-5 CASSPLQGAATEAFF TGTGCCAGCAGCCCACTCCAGGGGGCTGCCACTGAAGCTTTCTTT
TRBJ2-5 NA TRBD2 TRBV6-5 CASTDGTSGTQYF TGTGCCAGCACCGATGGGACTAGCGGTACCCAGTACTTC
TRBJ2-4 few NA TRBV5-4 CASSLGWQKNIQYF TGTGCCAGCAGCTTGGGATGGCAGAAAAACATTCAGTACTTC
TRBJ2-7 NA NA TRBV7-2 CASSLRGTSSYEQYF TGTGCCAGCAGCTTACGCGGGACTTCCTCCTACGAGCAGTACTTC
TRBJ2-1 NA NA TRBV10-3 CAISERTNNEQFF TGTGCCATCAGTGAGCGGACAAACAATGAGCAGTTCTTC
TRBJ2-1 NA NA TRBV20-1 CSAGVGEQFF TGCAGTGCCGGAGTTGGTGAGCAGTTCTTC
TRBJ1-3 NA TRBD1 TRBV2 CASSEGQENTIYF TGTGCCAGCAGTGAGGGACAGGAGAACACCATATATTTT